The 27 T cell receptor beta chains below were found in one sample sequenced in a study of T-cell reconstitution after alpha-beta-depleted transplantation in children. Unique molecular identifiers were incorporated when the TCRbeta library was constructed. MiXCR, applied by TCRdb to the PCR reads, yields one record per CDR3 protein. The table has hundreds of thousands of distinct CDR3 sequences, about a tenth seen once; the top ten hold 7.5%. Sequencing was performed on PBMCs, taken before TCRalphabeta/CD19-depleted stem cell transplant. These TCRs come from a boy in the first two years of life with acute myeloid leukemia, due to receive a stem cell transplant.

This clonotype was recorded many times. This chain links TRBV7-9 with TRBJ2-7; 7 bases line up with TRBD1. CDR3 length: 12 residues. Trimming cost V 5 bases and J 6 bases; bases outside gene matches: 4. Per germline, CDR1 SEHNR and CDR2 FQNEAQ (reference sequence). The CDR3 DNA follows: TGTGCCAGCAGCCGACAGGGCTCCGAGCAGTACTTC. Amino acids: CASSRQGSEQYF.

Concerning this clonotype: This may be a read error, as it is one base from a much larger clone. The chain is built from TRBV5-6 and TRBJ2-7; perhaps TRBD2 as D (5 bases). Germline V gene data show CDR1 as SGHDT and CDR2 as YYEEEE. CDR3 length equals 13 residues. In nucleotides, the CDR3 is TGTGCCATCAGCTACGGGATCCCGGACGAGCAGTACTTC. This translates into CAISYGIPDEQYF.

There are many counts of this clonotype. CDR3 loop: CASSSQGVDYGYTF. The DNA of the CDR3 is TGTGCCAGCAGTTCCCAGGGGGTGGACTATGGCTACACCTTC. This rearrangement joins TRBV28 to TRBJ1-2; 7 nucleotides align to TRBD1. Looked up from germline, CDR1 is MDHEN and CDR2 is SYDVKM. J gave up 3 bases and V 4 bases, and 5 bases lay outside the gene matches. The CDR3 contains 14 residues.

The sample holds many counts of this clonotype. This chain uses TRBV27 with TRBJ2-1; D is ambiguous. V was clipped by 5 bases and J by 4 bases, with 6 bases between them. The CDR3 length is 12 residues. Germline values: CDR1 MNHEY, CDR2 SMNVEV (reference sequence). CDR3 nucleotides: TGTGCCAGCAGTGTCGGTTACAATGAGCAGTTCTTC. It encodes CASSVGYNEQFF.

This clonotype was counted ten times or more. The rearrangement uses TRBV5-1 and TRBJ2-3; TRBD1 aligns across 11 bases. Germline values: CDR1 SGHRS, CDR2 YFSETQ. The CDR3 spans 16 residues. The V and J ends lost 0 bases and 1 base, in that order; junction bases with no gene match: 1. CDR3 sequence: CASSLGTGGGTDTQYF. The CDR3 DNA is TGCGCCAGCAGCTTGGGGACAGGGGGCGGCACAGATACGCAGTATTTT.

Concerning this clonotype itself: The germline gene is not matched at one end of the junction; a read error may be the cause. The chain has TRBV7-9 and TRBJ2-2; 7 nucleotides match TRBD2. This CDR3 is built from 11 residues. The V gene's germline CDR1 is SEHNR and CDR2 FQNEAQ (reference sequence). The CDR3 bases are TGTGCCAGCAGAGGTGCGGGGGAGATGTTTTTT. Protein product: CASRGAGEMFF.

This clonotype came up many times. J is TRBJ1-4 and V is TRBV5-1, with D possibly TRBD1 on 6 matching bases. From germline, CDR1 is SGHRS and CDR2 YFSETQ. The CDR3 has 17 residues. V was shortened by 0 bases and J by 7 bases, with 19 bases between the two germline ends. The CDR3 protein is CASSLVGTGTYSEKLFF. CDR3 in DNA: TGCGCCAGCAGCTTGGTCGGCACAGGGACGTATAGTGAAAAACTGTTTTTT. The entire variable domain, with the rest obtained from reference TRBV5-1 and TRBJ1-4, is as follows: KAGVTQTPRYLIKTRGQQVTLSCSPISGHRSVSWYQQTPGQGLQFLFEYFSETQRNKGNFPGRFSGRQFSNSRSEMNVSTLELGDSALYLCASSLVGTGTYSEKLFFGSGTQLSVL.

V usage is TRBV6-2 or TRBV6-3 and J usage is TRBJ1-2, with 9 bases lining up with TRBD1. J gave up 8 bases and V 5 bases, and 6 bases lay outside the gene matches. The CDR3 totals 13 residues. CDR1 MNHEY and CDR2 SVGEGT come from the germline V gene. Here the CDR3 reads CASSRTGDWGYTF. CDR3 nucleotides: TGTGCCAGCAGTCGGACAGGGGATTGGGGCTACACCTTC.

This clonotype occurred once. A much larger clone lies a single base off, so this may be a read error. The conserved phenylalanine or tryptophan normally closing the CDR3 is absent here, so this likely arose from a read error. This chain connects TRBV7-9 to TRBJ2-7; 10 bases are a match to TRBD1. CDR3 length: 15 amino acids. With V trimmed by 4 bases and J by 2 bases, 5 bases remained unmatched. Germline-derived CDR1 and CDR2 are SEHNR and FQNEAQ (reference sequence). CDR3 coding DNA: TGTGCCAGCAGCTGGGGGACAGGGGCCGCCTACGAGCAGTACTCC. The encoded protein is CASSWGTGAAYEQYS.

This clonotype occurred many times. The chain combines TRBV18 with TRBJ2-1; 10 bases map to TRBD2. V gave up 4 bases and J gave up 3 bases; unmatched junction bases: 6. Germline V lookup: CDR1 KGHSH, CDR2 LQKENI. CDR3 length: 16 amino acids. The CDR3 DNA follows: TGTGCCAGCTCACTTAAACTAGCGGGATACTACAATGAGCAGTTCTTC. This translates into CASSLKLAGYYNEQFF.

There are many counts of this clonotype. The genes are TRBV2 and TRBJ2-3; D possibly corresponds to TRBD2 (7 bases). V shed 6 bases and J shed 6 bases, with 16 bases lying between them. The CDR3 sequence is 14 residues long. Per the germline V gene, CDR1 is SNHLY and CDR2 is FYNNEI. This CDR3 reads CASRPAGARDTQYF. The CDR3 bases are TGTGCCAGCAGGCCGGCGGGGGCCAGGGATACGCAGTATTTT.

This clonotype appeared many times. The chain links TRBV20-1 to TRBJ2-3, with 10 bases identical to TRBD1. CDR3 size: 17 residues. Unmatched junction bases numbered 7, after V lost 0 bases and J lost 1 base. Germline CDR1 and CDR2: DFQATT and SNEGSKA (reference sequence). CDR3 DNA sequence: TGCAGTGCTAGAGACCCGATCGGACAGGGGGGCACAGATACGCAGTATTTT. This gives the protein CSARDPIGQGGTDTQYF.

A few counts support this clonotype. The chain has TRBV12-3 or TRBV12-4 and TRBJ1-5; no clear D gene. CDR3 length equals 15 residues. V lost 3 bases and J 0 bases, leaving 9 bases between the germline ends. CDR3 nucleotide sequence: TGTGCCAGCAGTTTGATTCTGCATAGCAATCAGCCCCAGCATTTT. Translating it yields CASSLILHSNQPQHF.

This clonotype was detected many times. The chain couples TRBV28 to TRBJ2-7; a weak D match, TRBD2 (8 bases). The CDR3 totals 16 residues. Per the germline V gene, CDR1 is MDHEN and CDR2 is SYDVKM. V was shortened by 10 bases and J by 6 bases, with 28 bases between the two germline ends. DNA of the CDR3: TGTGCCACCGAGGGGGCTGGAGCGGGAGCCCCGTTCGAGCAGTACTTC. Translation gives CATEGAGAGAPFEQYF.

This clonotype was seen many times. This chain connects TRBV15 to TRBJ2-1; 13 positions match TRBD2. The V and J ends lost 1 base and 7 bases, in that order; junction bases with no gene match: 4. The length of the CDR3 is 16 residues. Per germline, CDR1 LNHNV and CDR2 YYDKDF (reference sequence). Here the CDR3 reads CATSRGLLAGGNEQFF. DNA for the CDR3: TGTGCCACCAGCAGAGGGTTACTAGCGGGAGGGAATGAGCAGTTCTTC.

This clonotype was counted a few times. This chain uses TRBV20-1 with TRBJ2-7; 12 nucleotides match TRBD2. The CDR3 runs 15 residues. With V trimmed by 5 bases and J by 2 bases, 7 bases remained unmatched. Per germline, CDR1 DFQATT and CDR2 SNEGSKA (reference sequence). CDR3 sequence (DNA): TGCAGTGCTGGAAGGACTAGCGGGGTTCCCTACGAGCAGTACTTC. It is translated as CSAGRTSGVPYEQYF.

At least ten counts were recorded for this clonotype. V usage is TRBV6-1 and J usage is TRBJ2-7, with 10 bases aligning to TRBD1. After removal of 1 base from V and 0 bases from J, the junction contained 0 bases not matched to a gene. The CDR3 contains 15 residues. CDR1 MNHNS and CDR2 SASEGT come from the germline V gene. The CDR3 region is CASSEGTGGSYEQYF. In DNA form, the CDR3 reads TGTGCCAGCAGTGAAGGGACAGGGGGCTCCTACGAGCAGTACTTC.

This clonotype was counted many times. The genes are TRBV15 and TRBJ2-5; perhaps TRBD2 as D (6 bases). V was pared by 4 bases and J by 5 bases, with 11 bases between. The CDR3 spans 13 residues. The germline V gene has CDR1 LNHNV and CDR2 YYDKDF (reference sequence). This chain's CDR3 is CATSKASAETQYF. The CDR3 DNA sequence: TGTGCCACCAGCAAGGCTAGCGCGGAGACCCAGTACTTC.

This clonotype ranks as medium-sized (0.01 to 0.1%). The chain has TRBV5-1 and TRBJ2-7, with D perhaps matching TRBD2 (6 bases). The ends were cut back, 3 bases at V and 2 bases at J, with 12 bases in the middle. The germline gives CDR1 SGHRS, CDR2 YFSETQ. This CDR3 comprises 14 residues. CDR3 bases: TGCGCCAGCAGCTGGGACTTCTCACCCTACGAGCAGTACTTC. It specifies CASSWDFSPYEQYF.

This clonotype was found many times. This chain uses TRBV5-6 with TRBJ2-5; 12 bases align to TRBD1. CDR3 size: 16 residues. V trimming: 1 base; J trimming: 5 bases; junction bases outside the gene matches: 6. Per germline, CDR1 SGHDT and CDR2 YYEEEE. Written as DNA, the CDR3 is TGTGCCAGCAGCTTGTTCGGGACAGGGGGCTTGGAGACCCAGTACTTC. Translated: CASSLFGTGGLETQYF.

This clonotype was seen at least ten times. The CDR3 DNA follows: TGCAGTGCTAGAGGTCGGACGCCTAATGAAAAACTGTTTTTT. Translating gives CSARGRTPNEKLFF. The chain has TRBV20-1 and TRBJ1-4, with D unresolved. V lost 1 base and J 3 bases, leaving 9 bases between the germline ends. The CDR3 consists of 14 residues. Germline V gives CDR1 DFQATT, CDR2 SNEGSKA (reference sequence).

The genes are TRBV10-3 and TRBJ2-3; no definite D call. V shed 2 bases and J shed 1 base, with 10 bases lying between them. CDR1 ENHRY and CDR2 SYGVKD come from the germline V gene. The CDR3 length is 15 residues. CDR3 sequence: CAISEVSPRTDTQYF. CDR3 DNA: TGTGCCATCAGTGAGGTCAGCCCCCGCACAGATACGCAGTATTTT.

The V and J genes are TRBV5-6 and TRBJ2-1, with no clear D. Trimming cost V 4 bases and J 5 bases, with 10 bases left between them. The germline CDR1 and CDR2 sequences are SGHDT and YYEEEE. The CDR3 runs 13 residues. The CDR3 nucleotides are TGTGCCAGCAGCCCTGGGTCCCACAATGAGCAGTTCTTC. This translates into CASSPGSHNEQFF.

The table lists this clonotype with a few counts. The V and J genes are TRBV7-9 and TRBJ2-5; D remains unclear. The CDR3 totals 14 residues. The germline V gene encodes CDR1 SEHNR and CDR2 FQNEAQ (reference sequence). V was cut by 3 bases and J by 5 bases, with 13 bases left in between. The CDR3 sequence: CASSFTTPRETQYF. The CDR3 bases are TGTGCCAGCAGCTTCACCACCCCGAGGGAGACCCAGTACTTC. Complete variable domain (other parts from reference TRBV7-9 and TRBJ2-5): DTGVSQNPRHKITKRGQNVTFRCDPISEHNRLYWYRQTLGQGPEFLTYFQNEAQLEKSRLLSDRFSAERPKGSFSTLEIQRTEQGDSAMYLCASSFTTPRETQYFGPGTRLLVL.

This clonotype was seen ten or more times. This sequence joins TRBV28 and TRBJ2-1, with 16 positions matching TRBD2. The V gene end was trimmed by 6 bases and the J gene end by 2 bases; junction bases not matched to a gene: 13. CDR1 is MDHEN, CDR2 SYDVKM, per germline. The CDR3 covers 20 residues. CDR3 DNA: TGTGCCAGCAGCCCAGCAAGACTAGGGACTAGCGGGGGGGCCTACAATGAGCAGTTCTTC. Translating gives CASSPARLGTSGGAYNEQFF.

This clonotype occurred many times. This chain joins TRBV7-2 and TRBJ1-4; D ambiguous. The CDR3 sequence is 15 residues long. Germline-derived CDR1 and CDR2 are SGHTA and FQGNSA. The ends were cut back, 2 bases at V and 2 bases at J, with 9 bases in the middle. The CDR3 coding sequence is TGTGCCAGCAGCTTAAAGGATTCTACTAATGAAAAACTGTTTTTT. This sequence encodes CASSLKDSTNEKLFF.

This clonotype was observed many times. CDR3 in DNA: TGTGCCAGCTCACCACCGGGGGACAATGAGCAGTTCTTC. Residues: CASSPPGDNEQFF. This sequence joins TRBV18 and TRBJ2-1; D could derive from TRBD1 or TRBD2 (5 bases each). Between the trimmed V and J ends, which lost 0 bases and 5 bases, there was a span of 5 bases. There are 13 residues in the CDR3. In germline, CDR1 is KGHSH, CDR2 LQKENI.